This TCR beta chain is from a study of identical twins. This CDR3 is 14 amino acids long. The V gene's germline CDR1 is SGHDT and CDR2 YYEEEE. The V and J ends lost 0 bases and 4 bases respectively, with 10 bases between them. Via MiXCR, TCRdb re-called the 5' RACE reads, giving one row per CDR3 protein. The top ten hold roughly 3% of the sample, which has a few hundred thousand distinct CDR3 sequences, approximately 24% seen once. These data also formed part of another study, on T cells expressing NK-cell markers. This second report adds: From sorted CD3+CD56+NKG2C+, CD3+CD56+NKG2C- and CD3+CD56-NKG2C+ T cells came the TCR beta repertoires. The share of CD8+ T cells held by dominant NKG2C+ clonotypes was roughly 1.0-8% in over 5 donors. Leadership of the CD3+CD56-NKG2C+ fraction also belonged to these clonotypes in several donors.

This TCR was recovered from a woman younger than 35 in good health. This rearrangement joins TRBV5-6 to TRBJ2-5; the D is unclear. The sequenced sample consisted of CD4+ T cells sorted from blood. In DNA, the CDR3 is TGTGCCAGCAGCTTGGTTCGATCCGGAGAGACCCAGTACTTC. This codes for CASSLVRSGETQYF.